This T cell receptor beta chain was observed in a study of shared clonotypes between healthy human individuals. Study results and limitations: Shared clonotypes across all four donors exceeded non-shared ones in generation probability.

CDR1 is SQVTM and CDR2 is ANQGSEA in the germline V gene. The length of the CDR3 is 12 residues. Trimming cost V 4 bases and J 12 bases, with 19 bases left between them. As for this clone: Its cognate antigen is unknown.

Some clones are missing from TCRdb's copy, which holds only in-frame ones; the method was immunoSEQ multiplex PCR. The repertoire holds about 1.1 million clones, with 78% as singletons. The TCR was taken from a man in his late teens or twenties in good health. Some clones in this sample may be carry-over from other donors' samples. The source material was memory CD4+ T cells from PBMCs. Noted subset: CD45RA-negative fraction. The chain joins TRBV29-1 to TRBJ2-7; maybe TRBD2 (7 bases). The CDR3 DNA follows: TGCAGCGTTGCCGTGGAGGGGAGGGGGAGGTACTTC. Translation: CSVAVEGRGRYF.